This T cell receptor (beta chain) stems from a study of T cell responses to AZD1222 COVID-19 vaccine. Study-level points and caveats: The peak T cell response came first, and repertoires were sampled only after it.

In germline, CDR1 is SNHLY, CDR2 FYNNEI. V was pared by 2 bases and J by 0 bases, with 14 bases between. The CDR3 is 17 residues long. Points on this clone: What it recognizes is unknown.

Clones were sequenced by immunoSEQ multiplex PCR, and TCRdb holds only the in-frame ones, with some missing. Of about 100,000 clones listed, approximately 90% are singletons. This receptor was identified in an adult in good health. Sequencing was performed on peripheral blood, taken on day 0 of AZD1222 vaccination. The chain has TRBV2 and TRBJ1-5; no reliable D call. In nucleotides, the CDR3 is TGTGCCAGCAGTGAATTTCCCCCGACTTTTAGCAATCAGCCCCAGCATTTT. Translating it yields CASSEFPPTFSNQPQHF.